Included here is one TCR beta chain sequence, with context. Its antigen is still unknown. The data derive from a study of cytomegalovirus exposure and HLA in healthy donors. Study-level points and caveats: It was likely that a cluster of highly shared sequence variants was a sequencing artifact. The classifier was said to identify cytomegalovirus status with high specificity and sensitivity. For most TCR sequences rarity was the rule, although some public TCRs occurred in many donors. Roughly uniform depth of sequencing across donors was assumed in presence/absence analyses.

Primers included in the PCR were 60 Vbeta and 13 Jbeta primers. Generated by immunoSEQ multiplex PCR, the TCRdb table keeps only in-frame clones and is missing some. The table has roughly 190,000 clones, about 80% seen once. Trimming cost V 0 bases and J 5 bases; bases outside gene matches: 5. The CDR3 runs to 15 residues. CDR1 is SGHTA and CDR2 is FQGTGA in the germline V gene. Sequenced material: PBMCs. The sequence came from a middle-aged man in good health and CMV-seropositive. The chain employs TRBV7-3 and TRBJ2-5; TRBD2 matches at 8 bases. The CDR3 loop reads CASSLTGRARETQYF. The CDR3 DNA is TGTGCCAGCAGCTTAACCGGGAGGGCCCGGGAGACCCAGTACTTC.